This entry features one T cell receptor (beta chain) sequence. Its antigen remains undetermined. Base qualities were left out, and no much larger clone turns up one base away. Whole blood was collected in K2EDTA tubes by collaborating institutions according to the institutions' own protocols. For TCRbeta analysis, collaborators shipped samples in one of three forms: frozen whole blood, isolated PBMCs, or DNA extracted from either of those sample types. This sample stems from a study of blood T cell repertoires in COVID-19 (dated by TCRdb to about 2020). At the level of the whole study: Samples covering the acute and convalescent phases of COVID-19 were provided by collaborators in the United States, Italy and Spain. Nearly every sample came with metadata listing a de-identified subject ID, COVID-19 status, age in years and sex. Where available, HLA class I and class II types were taken from metadata supplied by the sample provider and were not determined by assay-based typing. The samples were drawn from two sources: the first 160 participants of the ongoing ImmuneRACE study, and 950 to 1,500 subjects contributed by 6 global collaborators. Subjects who had been exposed to COVID-19, were actively infected with it, or had recovered from it provided the deeply sampled blood TCRbeta repertoires that made up the dataset. The material from the prospective study consisted of cDNA or gDNA derived from T cells, B-cell-depleted T cells, or PBMCs. The repertoires were released in a freely available public database intended as a resource for research on the immune response to SARS-CoV-2. Study-wide findings and limitations: Clinical and demographic metadata were provided uncurated, with the amount varying by source and participant.

Reading the germline V gene gives CDR1 MRHNA and CDR2 SNTAGT. V is pruned by 4 bases and J by 4 bases, leaving 10 bases of the junction without a gene match. From the cysteine up to the phenylalanine, the CDR3 has a length of 16 residues. Only the CDR3 portion is preserved as DNA: 48 bases, with reading frame beginning at the first base. The immunoSEQ Assay, a bias-controlled multiplex PCR, was used to amplify TCRbeta CDR3 regions from genomic DNA. The authors processed their data as follows. Within the assay, amplification of reference gene primers was used to estimate how many nucleated cells each sample contained. Sequence reads were collapsed and filtered to measure the absolute abundance of every unique TCRbeta CDR3 rearrangement. For each sample, productive Simpson clonality was calculated by taking the square root of Simpson's diversity index across productive rearrangements. In TCRdb, the immuneACCESS table is reduced to in-frame sequences with V and J assigned. These tables do not hold every clone; where another copy was compared, an unresolved V gene accounts for under half, and the others remain unexplained. The V and J calls and clone size come from that table; D and trimming were worked out from the DNA. The sample table holds over 35,000 clones, of which roughly nine tenths were seen once. Approximately 14% of the sample belongs to the ten largest clones.

This sequence was found in a woman aged 25 to 39 in a cohort sampled during active COVID-19. The sequence joins TRBV6-4 to TRBJ2-1, with TRBD2 identical over 7 junction bases. The sample consisted of peripheral blood. The DNA is as follows: TGTGCCAGCAGTGCTCTAGGGACGGGGGGATACAATGAGCAGTTCTTC. It codes for CASSALGTGGYNEQFF.